This TCR beta chain came from a study of cytomegalovirus exposure and HLA in healthy donors. Study context: Within an early data release were about 80 million unique TCRs drawn from HLA-typed donors. Overall study results and limits: The classifier reportedly diagnosed cytomegalovirus status with high specificity and sensitivity.

It was healthy bone marrow donors who served as donors. V was clipped by 5 bases and J by 5 bases; unmatched bases: 5. The CDR3 totals 15 residues. Germline lookup yields CDR1 SGHNT and CDR2 YENEEA. 60 Vbeta and 13 Jbeta primers were used in PCR. The method was immunoSEQ multiplex PCR; TCRdb's version includes in-frame clones alone and lacks a portion of them. Among some 130,000 clones listed, roughly three quarters were seen once. As to this clone: Its antigen is unknown.

This receptor was obtained from a man aged 25 to 45 in good health and CMV-seronegative. Sequencing used PBMCs. This sequence joins TRBV11-3 and TRBJ2-1; 11 nucleotides match TRBD1. CDR3 DNA sequence: TGTGCCAGCAGCCTAGGACAGGGGGCCCACAATGAGCAGTTCTTC. This encodes CASSLGQGAHNEQFF.